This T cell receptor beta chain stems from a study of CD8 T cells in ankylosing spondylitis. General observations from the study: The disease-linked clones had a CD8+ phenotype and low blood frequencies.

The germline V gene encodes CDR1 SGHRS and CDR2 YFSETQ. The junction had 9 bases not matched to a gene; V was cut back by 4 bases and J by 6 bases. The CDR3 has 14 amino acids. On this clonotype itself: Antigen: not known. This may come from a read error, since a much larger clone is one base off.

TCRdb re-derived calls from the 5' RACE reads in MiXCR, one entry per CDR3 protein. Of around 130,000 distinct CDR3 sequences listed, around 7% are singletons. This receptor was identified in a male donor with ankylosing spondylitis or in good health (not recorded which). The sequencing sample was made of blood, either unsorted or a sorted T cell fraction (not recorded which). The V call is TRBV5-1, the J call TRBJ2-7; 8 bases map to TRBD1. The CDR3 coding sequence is TGCGCCAGCAGCACAGGGGGGTCCCTCTGCGAGCAGTACTTC. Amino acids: CASSTGGSLCEQYF.